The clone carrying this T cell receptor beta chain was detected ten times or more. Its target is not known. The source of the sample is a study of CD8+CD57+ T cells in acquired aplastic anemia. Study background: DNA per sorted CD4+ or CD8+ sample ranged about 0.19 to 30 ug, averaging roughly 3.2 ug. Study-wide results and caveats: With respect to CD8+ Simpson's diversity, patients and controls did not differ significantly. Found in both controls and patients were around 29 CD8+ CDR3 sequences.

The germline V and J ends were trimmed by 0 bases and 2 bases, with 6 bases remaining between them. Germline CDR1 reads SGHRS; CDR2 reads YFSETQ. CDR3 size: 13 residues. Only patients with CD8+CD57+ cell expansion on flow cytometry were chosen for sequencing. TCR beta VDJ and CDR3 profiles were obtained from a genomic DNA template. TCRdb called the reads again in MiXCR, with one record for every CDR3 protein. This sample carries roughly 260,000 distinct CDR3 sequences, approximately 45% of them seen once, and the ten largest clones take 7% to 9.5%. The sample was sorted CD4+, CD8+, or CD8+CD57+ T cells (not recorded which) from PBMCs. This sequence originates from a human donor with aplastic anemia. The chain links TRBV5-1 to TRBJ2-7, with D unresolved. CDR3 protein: CASSLGAAYEQYF. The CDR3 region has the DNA TGCGCCAGCAGCTTGGGGGCAGCCTACGAGCAGTACTTC.